This T cell receptor beta chain was captured in a study of graft-versus-host responses after intestinal transplantation. Study-level information: Recipients had multivisceral, liver-intestinal, or isolated intestinal transplants. The whole recipient group had anti-thymocyte globulin induction followed by tacrolimus and steroids for about three years.

About this clone itself: The antigen remains undetermined.

Findings of the study overall: Some GvH clones were seen earlier in gut or blood, suggesting intestinal origin. Allografts from individuals with graft-donor T cell macrochimerism displayed high graft-versus-host to host-versus-graft clonal ratios.

The data were produced by immunoSEQ multiplex PCR, yet TCRdb's version contains in-frame clones alone and is incomplete. Of tens of thousands of clones listed, about 94% are singletons. The sequence derives from a human donor who received an intestinal transplant. The source material was unstimulated CD8+ T cells sorted from spleen or lymph node cells, sampled before intestinal transplant.

The CDR3 nucleotides are TGTGCCTGGGAGTGTTGTTTGCCTAGCGGGATCTACAATGAGCAGTTCTTC. The encoded protein is CAWECCLPSGIYNEQFF. The V gene is TRBV30, the J gene TRBJ2-1; 9 bases fit TRBD2. The V segment lost 5 bases and the J segment 3 bases; nucleotides outside the gene matches: 14. The length of the CDR3 is 17 residues. The germline V gene has CDR1 GTSNPN and CDR2 SVGIG (reference sequence).